This T cell receptor beta chain is drawn from a study of prognosis after radiotherapy for stage I lung cancer. This clonotype was observed many times. Its antigen is unidentified. The CDR3 sequence is 11 residues long. The V end was cut by 5 bases, the J end by 8 bases, with 9 bases between. Germline CDR1 and CDR2: SEHNR and FQNEAQ (reference sequence). Sample collection consisted of 5 to 7.5 milliliters of peripheral blood drawn at each of two time points. Study-level findings and limits: Some TCR clones were expanded. Whether these clones were tumor-specific was not determined.

Genomic DNA yielded TCR beta CDR3, amplified by two-round multiplex PCR. Primers were specific to each TRBV and TRBJ gene in first-round PCR. Using its own MiXCR run on the multiplex PCR reads, TCRdb lists one record per CDR3 protein. The sample consists of approximately 13,000 distinct CDR3 sequences, roughly 31% of them appearing once. The sequenced sample was PBMCs, obtained before or after stereotactic body radiation therapy (not recorded which). The source is a donor at least 50 years old with non-small cell lung cancer. The chain employs TRBV7-9 and TRBJ1-2; D unclear. CDR3 loop: CASSAGEGYTF. The CDR3 nucleotides are TGTGCCAGCAGCGCCGGGGAGGGCTACACCTTC. Complete variable domain (other parts from reference TRBV7-9 and TRBJ1-2): DTGVSQNPRHKITKRGQNVTFRCDPISEHNRLYWYRQTLGQGPEFLTYFQNEAQLEKSRLLSDRFSAERPKGSFSTLEIQRTEQGDSAMYLCASSAGEGYTFGSGTRLTVV.